Listed below are T cell receptor beta chains from one sample, sequenced in a study of T cells in Graves' hyperthyroidism and ophthalmopathy. TCRdb reprocessed the multiplex PCR reads via MiXCR and lists one record per CDR3 protein. The sample shows about 640,000 distinct CDR3 sequences, under 25% of them seen only once. Material for sequencing was blood. Receptors were obtained from a man aged 25 to 40 with Graves' ophthalmopathy. CDR3s include the opening cysteine and the closing phenylalanine or tryptophan. A D gene is named only where the DNA matches it firmly. The size of a clone is reported for some rows only, either as once, few or many, or as a class for expanded clones.

clone_size	v_call	j_call	d_call	cdr3_aa	cdr3_nt
few	TRBV28	TRBJ2-7	TRBD1	CASRSGGAGEQYF	TGTGCCAGCAGGTCAGGGGGCGCGGGCGAGCAGTACTTC
NA	TRBV5-1	TRBJ2-7	NA	CASSLNTGSSYEQYF	TGCGCCAGCAGCTTGAATACGGGGAGCTCCTACGAGCAGTACTTC
many	TRBV28	TRBJ2-1	TRBD2	CASSLRLADNEQFF	TGTGCCAGCAGTTTGAGGCTAGCGGACAATGAGCAGTTCTTC
NA	TRBV25-1	TRBJ1-2	TRBD1	CASSDPGTGSYGYTF	TGTGCCAGCAGTGACCCCGGGACAGGGTCCTATGGCTACACCTTC
NA	TRBV7-3	TRBJ2-3	TRBD1	CASSEPGTGSTDTQYF	TGTGCCAGCAGCGAACCCGGGACAGGAAGCACAGATACGCAGTATTTT
many	TRBV12-3/TRBV12-4	TRBJ2-7	TRBD2	CASRVAGVDGQYF	TGTGCCAGCAGGGTAGCGGGAGTGGATGGGCAGTACTTC
few	TRBV6-2/TRBV6-3	TRBJ2-1	NA	CASGGWGNNEQFF	TGTGCCAGTGGAGGTTGGGGAAACAATGAGCAGTTCTTC
NA	TRBV28	TRBJ2-1	NA	CASSPRKEQFF	TGTGCCAGCAGTCCTAGGAAGGAGCAGTTCTTC
few	TRBV10-3	TRBJ2-7	TRBD1	CAIGSRDSDYEQYF	TGTGCCATCGGCAGCCGGGACAGTGACTACGAGCAGTACTTC
few	TRBV6-1	TRBJ1-1	NA	CASFRTGRRTEAFF	TGTGCCAGCTTCCGAACAGGGAGGCGAACTGAAGCTTTCTTT
few	TRBV27	TRBJ1-2	NA	CASSPQGRAYGYTF	TGTGCCAGCAGTCCCCAGGGGCGCGCCTATGGCTACACCTTC
NA	TRBV5-1	TRBJ1-1	NA	CASSLRGGAGNTEAFF	TGCGCCAGCAGCTTGAGGGGGGGCGCAGGGAACACCGAAGCTTTCTTT
NA	TRBV7-8	TRBJ2-2	NA	CASSLDDGRNTGELFF	TGTGCCAGCAGCTTAGATGACGGGAGAAACACCGGGGAGCTGTTTTTT
NA	TRBV12-3/TRBV12-4	TRBJ1-6	TRBD1	CASSPALTGANSPLHF	TGTGCCAGCAGTCCGGCCCTGACAGGGGCAAATTCACCCCTCCACTTT
many	TRBV6-2/TRBV6-3	TRBJ2-7	NA	CASSWEAWRGEAEQYF	TGTGCCAGCAGTTGGGAAGCTTGGAGAGGGGAGGCCGAGCAGTACTTC
NA	TRBV5-1	TRBJ1-3	TRBD1	CASSDRGSGNTIYF	TGCGCCAGCAGCGACAGGGGCTCTGGAAACACCATATATTTT
NA	TRBV29-1	TRBJ2-7	TRBD2	CSVKRGTSYEQYF	TGCAGCGTTAAGCGGGGAACTTCCTACGAGCAGTACTTC